These T cell receptor beta chains were read from a single sample in a study of blood T cell repertoires in COVID-19. The assay was immunoSEQ multiplex PCR, and TCRdb's table has in-frame clones only and misses some. The table has about 200,000 clones, more than 75% seen once. The sample comprised peripheral blood. Every receptor here comes from a man at least 80 years old with acute or convalescent COVID-19. Both conserved end residues are part of each CDR3. Each record gives: J gene, V gene, clone size, D gene, CDR3 DNA, CDR3 protein. The D gene is left open where the match is weak. Rows may omit the clone size; those that give it use once, few, many or a size class.

>TRBJ2-1|TRBV7-3|few|.
TGTGCCAGCAGTCAGGACTACAACCTAGGGAATGAGCAGTTCTTC
CASSQDYNLGNEQFF
>TRBJ1-5|TRBV15|.|TRBD1
TGTGCCACCAGCATTCAGGGGGATCAGCCCCAGCATTTT
CATSIQGDQPQHF
>TRBJ1-2|TRBV5-1|.|TRBD1
TGCGCCAGCAGCTTGGTAGGGACAGGGGTGATTGCGGCATCCGGCTATGGCTACACCTTC
CASSLVGTGVIAASGYGYTF
>TRBJ1-1|TRBV7-9|.|.
TGTGCCAGCAGCCCCCAAGGCGACGGGATCGCTGAAGCTTTCTTT
CASSPQGDGIAEAFF
>TRBJ1-4|TRBV6-6|once|.
TGTGCCAGCATGGCCGGGACTAATGAAAAACTGTTTTTT
CASMAGTNEKLFF
>TRBJ2-3|TRBV7-8|.|.
TGTGCCAGCAGCTTAACAACCGGGACTCTCACAGATACGCAGTATTTT
CASSLTTGTLTDTQYF
>TRBJ2-7|TRBV19|.|.
TGTGCCAGTAGTAGCCAGACAGTGACCAGTGCCTACCGGCAGTACTTC
CASSSQTVTSAYRQYF
>TRBJ2-7|TRBV3-1/TRBV3-2|.|TRBD1
TGTGCCAGCAGCCAAGAGGGGACAGTCCGCTACGAGCAGTACTTC
CASSQEGTVRYEQYF
>TRBJ1-1|TRBV28|.|TRBD1
TGTGCCAGCAGTAAGTTTGGACAGGGGAGGGACACTGAAGCTTTCTTT
CASSKFGQGRDTEAFF
>TRBJ2-6|TRBV7-8|.|.
TGTGCCAGCAGCTTAGATCACCCTAGTGCTGGGGCCAACGTCCTGACTTTC
CASSLDHPSAGANVLTF
>TRBJ1-2|TRBV10-3|.|.
TGTGCCATCAGCTCGTTGACTCCTCCTAACTATGGCTACACCTTC
CAISSLTPPNYGYTF
>TRBJ2-3|TRBV11-2|few|TRBD1
TGTGCCAGCAGCCCACTCCGGGACAGGTTGACAGATACGCAGTATTTT
CASSPLRDRLTDTQYF
>TRBJ2-1|TRBV7-3|.|TRBD2
TGTGCCAGCAGCTTAAGGCCGGGACTAAAGTCGGATGAGCAGTTCTTC
CASSLRPGLKSDEQFF
>TRBJ2-1|TRBV7-9|.|TRBD1
TGTGCCAGCAGCTTAGGCACAGGGGTTAATGAGCAGTTCTTC
CASSLGTGVNEQFF
>TRBJ2-3|TRBV19|.|.
TGTGCCAGTAGTAAAGGGGTGGGCCCCACAGATACGCAGTATTTT
CASSKGVGPTDTQYF
>TRBJ2-2|TRBV2|.|.
TGTGCCAGCAGTGAATGGGGCCTAGGGAACGGGGAGCTGTTTTTT
CASSEWGLGNGELFF
>TRBJ1-6|TRBV27|.|TRBD1
TGTGCCAGCAAGACAGGGCAGGGCTATAATTCACCCCTCCACTTT
CASKTGQGYNSPLHF
>TRBJ1-5|TRBV2|.|.
TGTGCCAGCAGTGACGGGAGTCGCAATCAGCCCCAGCATTTT
CASSDGSRNQPQHF
>TRBJ2-1|TRBV7-9|few|.
TGTGCCAGCAGCTTAGTGAGTAATGAGCAGTTCTTC
CASSLVSNEQFF
>TRBJ2-3|TRBV7-2|.|.
TGTGCCAGCAGCACATCCACAGATACGCAGTATTTT
CASSTSTDTQYF
>TRBJ2-5|TRBV9|.|.
TGTGCCAGCAGCGTAGAAGGGTCGGGAGCAGAGACCCAGTACTTC
CASSVEGSGAETQYF
>TRBJ1-6|TRBV7-2|.|.
TGTGCCAGCAGCTTGTACAGGAATTCACCCCTCCACTTT
CASSLYRNSPLHF
>TRBJ1-2|TRBV11-2|.|.
TGTGCCAGCAGCTTAGCAGGGGCATATGGCTACACCTTC
CASSLAGAYGYTF
>TRBJ1-6|TRBV12-3/TRBV12-4|.|.
TGTGCCAGCAGTTTAGAGGGGGTTTCACCCCTCCACTTT
CASSLEGVSPLHF
>TRBJ2-3|TRBV30|.|.
TGTGCCTGGAGTGTACAAACAGGAGAGTGGGATACGCAGTATTTT
CAWSVQTGEWDTQYF
>TRBJ1-6|TRBV7-2|.|.
TGTGCCAGCAGCTCTCCCCCGGGGGGTTCACCCCTCCACTTT
CASSSPPGGSPLHF
>TRBJ2-2|TRBV25-1|.|TRBD1
TGTGCCAGCAGTGGACAGGGGGCAGCCGGGGAGCTGTTTTTT
CASSGQGAAGELFF
>TRBJ1-4|TRBV29-1|.|.
TGCAGCGTTTACACCCGGGCTAATGAAAAACTGTTTTTT
CSVYTRANEKLFF
>TRBJ1-2|TRBV5-1|.|TRBD1
TGCGCCAGCAGCTCCACAGGGGAGCCTCGTTATGGCTACACCTTC
CASSSTGEPRYGYTF
>TRBJ1-5|TRBV19|.|.
TGTGCCAGTAGTAAGGGGGGGGTATGGGAGCCCCAGCATTTT
CASSKGGVWEPQHF
>TRBJ1-2|TRBV19|.|.
TGTGCCAGTAGTATCATGCGGGGTACGGCCTATGGCTACACCTTC
CASSIMRGTAYGYTF
>TRBJ2-6|TRBV7-9|once|TRBD1
TGTGCCAGCAGCTTATCCAGGGGGCGTGGGGCCAACGTCCTGACTTTC
CASSLSRGRGANVLTF
>TRBJ2-7|TRBV5-1|once|TRBD1
TGCGCCAGCAGCTTGGGGGGGCGACAGGGCGGAGGATACGAGCAGTACTTC
CASSLGGRQGGGYEQYF
>TRBJ2-1|TRBV24-1|.|TRBD2
TGTGCCACCAGTGACCCCGGGAAGCGGGAGAGTAATGAGCAGTTCTTC
CATSDPGKRESNEQFF
>TRBJ2-5|TRBV5-1|.|TRBD2
TGCGCCAGCAGCACGGCCTCACTAGCGTTTGGAGAGACCCAGTACTTC
CASSTASLAFGETQYF
>TRBJ2-2|TRBV11-3|.|.
TGTGCCAGCGGTCAGGGGACGGTTAACACCGGGGAGCTGTTTTTT
CASGQGTVNTGELFF
>TRBJ2-7|TRBV12-2|.|.
TGTGCAAGTCGCTTAGCGTTAGTGGGCGGGAGCCCCCCCTACGAGCAGTACTTC
CASRLALVGGSPPYEQYF
>TRBJ1-5|TRBV19|.|.
TGTGCCAGTAGACCAAGGGGGGGAAGCAATCAGCCCCAGCATTTT
CASRPRGGSNQPQHF
>TRBJ1-2|TRBV1|.|.
TGCACCAGCGGCGGCCGGGACAGGACCCACTATGGCTACACCTTC
CTSGGRDRTHYGYTF
>TRBJ2-7|TRBV6-2/TRBV6-3|once|TRBD1
TGTGCCAGCAGTACGAGGACAGGACACGCATACGAGCAGTACTTC
CASSTRTGHAYEQYF
>TRBJ1-5|TRBV7-2|.|.
TGTGCCAGCAGCTTAGGTAGTTTGAGCAATCAGCCCCAGCATTTT
CASSLGSLSNQPQHF
>TRBJ2-2|TRBV5-1|.|.
TGCGCCAGCAGCATTGGTACACCGAACACCGGGGAGCTGTTTTTT
CASSIGTPNTGELFF
>TRBJ2-2|TRBV30|.|TRBD2
TGTGCCCGCGGGGCGGGGGGGAACACCGGGGAGCTGTTTTTT
CARGAGGNTGELFF
>TRBJ2-7|TRBV28|.|.
TGTGCCAGCGAAGGGGCAGGGCACTCCTACGAGCAGTACTTC
CASEGAGHSYEQYF
>TRBJ2-3|TRBV9|.|TRBD2
TGTGCCAGCAGCCCCGTAGCGGGAGGGATTACAGATACGCAGTATTTT
CASSPVAGGITDTQYF
>TRBJ1-5|TRBV9|once|.
TGTGCCAGCAGCGTAGGGGAGTATCAGCCCCAGCATTTT
CASSVGEYQPQHF
>TRBJ2-2|TRBV2|many|.
TGTGCCAGCAAAGCGGAAAGCACCGGGGAGCTGTTTTTT
CASKAESTGELFF
>TRBJ1-5|TRBV18|.|TRBD1
TGTGCCAGCTCAGGGACAGACCTTAATCAGCCCCAGCATTTT
CASSGTDLNQPQHF
>TRBJ1-2|TRBV24-1|.|.
TGTGCCTCATGGCAGGCTAGCAACTATGGCTACACCTTC
CASWQASNYGYTF
>TRBJ2-2|TRBV19|.|.
TGTGCCAGTAGTATCAGGGGAGCGAACACCGGGGAGCTGTTTTTT
CASSIRGANTGELFF
>TRBJ2-2|TRBV25-1|.|.
TGTGCCAGCAGTGAGACTAGGGACACCGGGGAGCTGTTTTTT
CASSETRDTGELFF
>TRBJ2-4|TRBV18|.|TRBD1
TGTGCCAGCTCCCTCGGGACAGGGTTGAAAAACATTCAGTACTTC
CASSLGTGLKNIQYF
>TRBJ2-2|TRBV5-4|once|TRBD1
TGTGCCAGCAGCTCCCGGACAGGGAGGAACACCGGGGAGCTGTTTTTT
CASSSRTGRNTGELFF
>TRBJ1-4|TRBV9|.|TRBD1
TGTGCCAGCAGTGAAGGGGACAGGGTCTTATATGAAAAACTGTTTTTT
CASSEGDRVLYEKLFF
>TRBJ2-6|TRBV5-8|once|TRBD1
TGTGCCAGCAGCTTTGGAAGGGGACAGGGAAACCCTGGGGCCAACGTCCTGACTTTC
CASSFGRGQGNPGANVLTF